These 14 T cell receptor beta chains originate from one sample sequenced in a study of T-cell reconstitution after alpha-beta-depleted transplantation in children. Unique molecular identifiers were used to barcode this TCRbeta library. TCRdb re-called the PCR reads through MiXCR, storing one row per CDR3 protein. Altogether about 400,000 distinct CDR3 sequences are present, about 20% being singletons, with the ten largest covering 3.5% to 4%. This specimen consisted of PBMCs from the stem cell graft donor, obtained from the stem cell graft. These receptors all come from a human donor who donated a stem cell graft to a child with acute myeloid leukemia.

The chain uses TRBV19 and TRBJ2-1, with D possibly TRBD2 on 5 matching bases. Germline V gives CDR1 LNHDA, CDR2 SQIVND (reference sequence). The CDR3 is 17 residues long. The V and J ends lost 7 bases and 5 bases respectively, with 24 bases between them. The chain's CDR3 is CASKNALNGLTHNEQFF. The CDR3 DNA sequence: TGTGCCAGTAAGAATGCTCTGAATGGACTGACACACAATGAGCAGTTCTTC.

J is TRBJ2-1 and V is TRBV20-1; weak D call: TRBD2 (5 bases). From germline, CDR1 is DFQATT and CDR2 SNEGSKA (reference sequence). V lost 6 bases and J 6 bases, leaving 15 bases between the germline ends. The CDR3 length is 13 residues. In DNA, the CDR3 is TGCAGTGCGCTAGTGGGAGTTCCCAATGAGCAGTTCTTC. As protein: CSALVGVPNEQFF.

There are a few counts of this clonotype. The CDR3 loop is CASAPRGMNTEAFF. The CDR3 DNA is TGTGCCAGCGCCCCGAGGGGCATGAACACTGAAGCTTTCTTT. The chain links TRBV18 to TRBJ1-1; possibly TRBD1 for D (5 bases). Germline loops: CDR1 KGHSH, CDR2 LQKENI. The CDR3 sequence is 14 residues long. The V end lost 8 bases, the J end lost 0 bases, and 13 bases lay between the germline ends.

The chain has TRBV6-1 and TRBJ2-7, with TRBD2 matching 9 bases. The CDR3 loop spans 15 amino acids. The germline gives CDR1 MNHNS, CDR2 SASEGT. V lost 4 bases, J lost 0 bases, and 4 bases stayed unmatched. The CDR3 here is CASSGGGLASYEQYF. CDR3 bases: TGTGCCAGCAGTGGGGGGGGACTAGCCTCCTACGAGCAGTACTTC.

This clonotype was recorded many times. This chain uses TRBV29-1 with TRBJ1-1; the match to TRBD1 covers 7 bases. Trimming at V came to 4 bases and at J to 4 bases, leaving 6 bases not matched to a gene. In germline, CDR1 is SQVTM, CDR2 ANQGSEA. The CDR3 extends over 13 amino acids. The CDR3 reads CSVAGQAGTEAFF. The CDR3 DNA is TGCAGCGTTGCTGGACAGGCGGGCACTGAAGCTTTCTTT. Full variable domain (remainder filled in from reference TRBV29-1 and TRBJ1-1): SAVISQKPSRDICQRGTSLTIQCQVDSQVTMMFWYRQQPGQSLTLIATANQGSEATYESGFVIDKFPISRPNLTFSTLTVSNMSPEDSSIYLCSVAGQAGTEAFFGQGTRLTVV.

CDR3 nucleotides: TGTGCCAGCAGTGAATTTTTCGGGACAGGGCAGTACGAGCAGTACTTC. It encodes CASSEFFGTGQYEQYF. This chain links TRBV25-1 with TRBJ2-7; 9 positions agree with TRBD1. The CDR3 contains 16 residues. V lost 1 base and J lost 4; bases outside the gene matches: 8. CDR1 is MGHDK, CDR2 SYGVNS, per germline.

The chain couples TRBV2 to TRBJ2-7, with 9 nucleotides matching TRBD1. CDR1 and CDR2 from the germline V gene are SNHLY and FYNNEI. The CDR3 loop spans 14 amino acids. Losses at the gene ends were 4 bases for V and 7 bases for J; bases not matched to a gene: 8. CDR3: CASSAIQGAREQYF. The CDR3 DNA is TGTGCCAGCAGTGCTATACAGGGGGCGCGGGAGCAGTACTTC. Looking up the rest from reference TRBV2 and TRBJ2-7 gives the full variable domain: EPEVTQTPSHQVTQMGQEVILRCVPISNHLYFYWYRQILGQKVEFLVSFYNNEISEKSEIFDDQFSVERPDGSNFTLKIRSTKLEDSAMYFCASSAIQGAREQYFGPGTRLTVT.

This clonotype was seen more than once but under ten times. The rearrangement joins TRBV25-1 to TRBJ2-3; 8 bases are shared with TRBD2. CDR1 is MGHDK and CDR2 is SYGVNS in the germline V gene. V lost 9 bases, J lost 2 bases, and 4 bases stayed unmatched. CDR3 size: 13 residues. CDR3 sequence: CASSGIATDTQYF. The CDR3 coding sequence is TGTGCCAGTAGCGGGATCGCCACAGATACGCAGTATTTT.

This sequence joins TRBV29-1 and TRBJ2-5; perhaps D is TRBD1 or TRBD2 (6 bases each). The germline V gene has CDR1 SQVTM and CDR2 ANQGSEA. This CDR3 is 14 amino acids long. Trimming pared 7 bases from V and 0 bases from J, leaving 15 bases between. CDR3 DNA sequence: TGCAGCGGAAAACGGGGGCCGAACCAAGAGACCCAGTACTTC. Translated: CSGKRGPNQETQYF.

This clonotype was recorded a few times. CDR3 amino acids: CASSRTGKDTEAFF. CDR3 nucleotides: TGTGCCAGCAGCAGGACAGGGAAGGACACTGAAGCTTTCTTT. This sequence joins TRBV27 and TRBJ1-1; 8 positions match TRBD1. Per the germline V gene, CDR1 is MNHEY and CDR2 is SMNVEV (reference sequence). This CDR3 comprises 14 residues. J was trimmed by 3 bases and V by 6 bases; bases with no gene match: 6.

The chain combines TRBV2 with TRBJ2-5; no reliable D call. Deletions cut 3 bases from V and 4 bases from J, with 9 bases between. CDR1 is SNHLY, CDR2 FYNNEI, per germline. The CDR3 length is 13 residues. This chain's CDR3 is CASSDGLGETQYF. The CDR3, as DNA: TGTGCCAGCAGTGACGGGCTGGGAGAGACCCAGTACTTC. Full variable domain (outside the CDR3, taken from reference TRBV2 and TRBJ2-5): EPEVTQTPSHQVTQMGQEVILRCVPISNHLYFYWYRQILGQKVEFLVSFYNNEISEKSEIFDDQFSVERPDGSNFTLKIRSTKLEDSAMYFCASSDGLGETQYFGPGTRLLVL.

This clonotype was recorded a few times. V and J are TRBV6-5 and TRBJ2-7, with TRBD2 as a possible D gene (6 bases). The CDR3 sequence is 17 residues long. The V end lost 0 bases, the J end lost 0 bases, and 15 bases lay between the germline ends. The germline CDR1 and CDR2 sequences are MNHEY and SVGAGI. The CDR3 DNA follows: TGTGCCAGCAGTTACTCTTATAGGAGGGAGGTCTCCTACGAGCAGTACTTC. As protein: CASSYSYRREVSYEQYF.

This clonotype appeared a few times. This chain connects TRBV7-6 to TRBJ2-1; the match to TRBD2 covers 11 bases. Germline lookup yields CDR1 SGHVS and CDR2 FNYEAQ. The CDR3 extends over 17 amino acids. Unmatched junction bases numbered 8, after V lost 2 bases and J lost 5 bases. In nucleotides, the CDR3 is TGTGCCAGCAGCTTATATCCCCGACTAGCGGGGAACAATGAGCAGTTCTTC. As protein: CASSLYPRLAGNNEQFF.

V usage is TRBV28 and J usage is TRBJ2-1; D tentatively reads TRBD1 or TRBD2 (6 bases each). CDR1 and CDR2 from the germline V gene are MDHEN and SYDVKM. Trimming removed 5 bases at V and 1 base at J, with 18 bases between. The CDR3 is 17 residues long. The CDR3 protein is CASSPTLPGASYNEQFF. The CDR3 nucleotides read TGTGCCAGCAGTCCAACACTTCCGGGGGCGTCCTACAATGAGCAGTTCTTC.